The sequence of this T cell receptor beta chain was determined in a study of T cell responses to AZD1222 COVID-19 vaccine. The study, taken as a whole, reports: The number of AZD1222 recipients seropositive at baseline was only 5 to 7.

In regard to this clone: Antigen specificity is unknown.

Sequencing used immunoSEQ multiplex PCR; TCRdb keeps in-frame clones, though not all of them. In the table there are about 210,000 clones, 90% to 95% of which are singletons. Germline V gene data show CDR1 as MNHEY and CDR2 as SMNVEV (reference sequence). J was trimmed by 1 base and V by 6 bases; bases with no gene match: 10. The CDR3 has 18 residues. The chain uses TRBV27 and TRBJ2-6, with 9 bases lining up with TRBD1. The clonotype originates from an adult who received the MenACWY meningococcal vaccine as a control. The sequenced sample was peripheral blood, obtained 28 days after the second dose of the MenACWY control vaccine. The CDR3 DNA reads TGTGCCAGCAGGCAACCCGGGACAGGGTTTTCTGGGGCCAACGTCCTGACTTTC. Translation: CASRQPGTGFSGANVLTF.